Detailed here is one T cell receptor (beta chain). The record originates from a study of T cell changes during pregnancy in multiple sclerosis. TCRdb's copy holds only in-frame clones and misses some; the assay was immunoSEQ multiplex PCR. The table has tens of thousands of clones, about nine tenths seen once. The length of the CDR3 is 16 residues. Per germline, CDR1 MNHEY and CDR2 SMNVEV (reference sequence). The V and J ends lost 9 bases and 0 bases, in that order; junction bases with no gene match: 11. The sample here was CD8+ T cells from peripheral blood mononuclear cells, taken in the first trimester of pregnancy. This rearrangement joins TRBV27 to TRBJ2-5; TRBD1 agrees at 9 bases. The sequence was collected from a female donor in good health, enrolled as a control in a pregnancy study. The CDR3 protein is CASSGQGTGYQETQYF. The CDR3 DNA is TGTGCCAGTTCCGGACAGGGGACAGGATACCAAGAGACCCAGTACTTC.